The 21 T cell receptor beta chains below were found in one sample sequenced in a study of Graves' ophthalmopathy and Graves' hyperthyroidism. The authors amplified TCR beta CDR3 regions, and they did so from RNA transcripts for repertoire sequencing. HTBI primers were employed in first-round RT-PCR, then a second-round multiplex PCR followed. TCRdb passed the multiplex PCR reads through MiXCR, listing each CDR3 protein once. The table has 500,000 to 700,000 distinct CDR3 sequences, just under 40% seen once. The sample was peripheral blood or thyroid tissue (not recorded which). The receptors were gathered from an adult man with Graves' hyperthyroidism.

The table lists this clonotype with a few counts. This may arise from a read error, as a much more abundant clone is one base away. The rearrangement links TRBV10-3 to TRBJ1-4; D remains ambiguous. The CDR3 spans 14 residues. The V gene's germline CDR1 is ENHRY and CDR2 SYGVKD. CDR3 nucleotides: TGTGCCACCAAAAGTGACCGCACTAATGAAAAACTGTCTTTT. It yields the protein CATKSDRTNEKLSF.

In its sample, this clonotype was seen once. At one end, the junction sequence differs from germline, possibly due to a read error. The CDR3 reads CVSSLPPDTEAFF. The DNA of the CDR3 is TGTGTCAGCAGTTTACCCCCAGACACTGAAGCTTTCTTT. The J gene is TRBJ1-1, the V gene TRBV28, with D uncertain. The CDR3 is 13 residues long. Germline assignment: CDR1 MDHEN and CDR2 SYDVKM.

This clonotype has ten or more counts. The chain couples TRBV2 to TRBJ2-7; TRBD2 matches 12 bases. CDR3 size: 15 residues. The V segment lost 6 bases and the J segment 0 bases; nucleotides outside the gene matches: 3. The germline CDR1 and CDR2 sequences are SNHLY and FYNNEI. The CDR3 reads CASRVTSGGSYEQYF. DNA of the CDR3: TGTGCCAGCAGGGTGACTAGCGGGGGCTCCTACGAGCAGTACTTC.

This clonotype appeared many times. The gene calls are TRBV20-1 and TRBJ1-2, with no clear D. Trimming cost V 2 bases and J 5 bases, with 6 bases left between them. This CDR3 has 11 amino acids. Germline V CDR1 and CDR2: DFQATT, SNEGSKA (reference sequence). The CDR3 DNA sequence: TGCAGTGCTAGACAGGTTTATGGCTACACCTTC. It is translated as CSARQVYGYTF.

This clonotype appeared a few times. The chain joins TRBV13 to TRBJ1-5; a weak D match, TRBD1 (6 bases). Germline-derived CDR1 and CDR2 are PRHDT and FYEKMQ (reference sequence). Trimming took 5 bases from V and 0 from J, leaving 20 bases between them. The CDR3 covers 18 residues. CDR3 amino acids: CASSKGGARGYSNQPQHF. CDR3 bases: TGTGCCAGCAGCAAGGGGGGGGCGCGGGGTTATAGCAATCAGCCCCAGCATTTT.

The rearrangement links TRBV24-1 to TRBJ1-6; D not resolved. V lost 1 base, J lost 2 bases, and 11 bases lay in between. The CDR3 covers 17 residues. CDR1 is KGHDR, CDR2 SFDVKD, per germline. CDR3 in amino acids: CATSDFGGRAYNSPLHF. CDR3 DNA sequence: TGTGCCACCAGTGATTTCGGCGGGAGGGCCTATAATTCACCCCTCCACTTT.

This rearrangement joins TRBV29-1 to TRBJ2-7; a weak D match, TRBD1 (6 bases). The germline gives CDR1 SQVTM, CDR2 ANQGSEA. This CDR3 is built from 12 residues. The V gene lost 7 bases and the J gene lost 2 bases, with 12 bases spanning the gap. The CDR3 protein is CSASQGPYEQYF. Written as DNA, the CDR3 is TGCAGCGCCTCACAGGGACCCTACGAGCAGTACTTC.

The V gene is TRBV18, the J gene TRBJ2-7; 8 positions match TRBD2. Trimming took 2 bases from V and 2 from J; bases not matched to a gene: 5. The CDR3 runs 15 residues. Germline CDR1 is KGHSH and CDR2 is LQKENI. CDR3 in amino acids: CASSPATSATYEQYF. The CDR3 DNA is TGTGCCAGCTCACCAGCGACTAGCGCTACCTACGAGCAGTACTTC. The full variable domain, with the rest looked up from reference TRBV18 and TRBJ2-7, is NAGVMQNPRHLVRRRGQEARLRCSPMKGHSHVYWYRQLPEEGLKFMVYLQKENIIDESGMPKERFSAEFPKEGPSILRIQQVVRGDSAAYFCASSPATSATYEQYFGPGTRLTVT.

This chain links TRBV2 with TRBJ1-5; no clear D. Trimming shortened V by 3 bases and J by 12 bases, and 9 bases separated the two germline ends. Germline values: CDR1 SNHLY, CDR2 FYNNEI. This CDR3 comprises 11 residues. The CDR3 DNA is TGTGCCAGCAGTGACGGCCAGTACCAGCATTTT. It is translated as CASSDGQYQHF.

Regarding this clonotype: This may be a read error, as it is one base from a much larger clone. The CDR3 region is CASSLGTGISYSDQPQHF. The CDR3 coding sequence is TGTGCCAGCAGTTTAGGGACAGGGATTAGCTATAGCGATCAGCCCCAGCATTTT. The rearrangement uses TRBV12-3 or TRBV12-4 and TRBJ1-5, with 8 bases aligning to TRBD1. The CDR3 covers 18 residues.

Notes on this clonotype: This may come from a read error, since a much larger clone is one base off. The chain combines TRBV20-1 with TRBJ2-7; TRBD1 is a possible D gene (6 bases). Germline CDR1 DFQATT, CDR2 SNEGSKA (reference sequence). The CDR3 runs 13 residues. The CDR3 nucleotides are TGCAGTGCTAGTGGGGACACCGCTTACGGGCAGTACTTC. Protein product: CSASGDTAYGQYF.

This sequence joins TRBV12-3 or TRBV12-4 and TRBJ1-3; the D gene is possibly TRBD1 (6 bases). Trimming shortened V by 5 bases and J by 0 bases, and 20 bases separated the two germline ends. The CDR3 runs 18 residues. CDR3 amino acids: CASSPLAGGTYSGNTIYF. The CDR3 DNA follows: TGTGCCAGCAGTCCGCTAGCGGGGGGCACCTACTCTGGAAACACCATATATTTT.

The chain carries TRBV2 and TRBJ2-5; D perhaps matches TRBD1 (5 bases). V dropped 5 bases and J dropped 0 bases, with 10 bases sitting between them. Looked up from germline, CDR1 is SNHLY and CDR2 is FYNNEI. The CDR3 is 14 residues long. The CDR3 loop is CASSLLGHQETQYF. The DNA of the CDR3 is TGTGCCAGCAGTTTGCTGGGGCACCAAGAGACCCAGTACTTC.

This clonotype was observed at least ten times. The V and J genes are TRBV7-8 and TRBJ1-5; possible D gene TRBD1, 6 bases. Germline assignment: CDR1 SGHVS and CDR2 FQNEAQ. V was clipped by 4 bases and J by 5 bases, with 9 bases between them. CDR3 length equals 13 residues. Here the CDR3 reads CASSSNRDQPQHF. The CDR3 DNA follows: TGTGCCAGCAGCTCCAACAGGGATCAGCCCCAGCATTTT.

This chain uses TRBV7-4 with TRBJ2-7; 7 bases align to TRBD2. Trimming cost V 3 bases and J 3 bases; bases outside gene matches: 8. CDR1 is SGHVT, CDR2 SQSDAQ, per germline. CDR3 length: 15 amino acids. This CDR3 reads CASSFEGGEHYEQYF. CDR3 bases: TGTGCCAGCAGCTTTGAGGGAGGGGAACACTACGAGCAGTACTTC.

The chain links TRBV12-5 to TRBJ1-5, with TRBD1 identical over 7 bases. The CDR3 totals 13 residues. Germline CDR1 and CDR2: LGHNT and FRNRAP. The V gene end was trimmed by 5 bases and the J gene end by 11 bases; junction bases not matched to a gene: 9. CDR3 sequence: CASGPGQAETQHF. CDR3 coding DNA: TGTGCTAGTGGTCCAGGACAGGCAGAGACCCAGCATTTT.

This clonotype has only a few counts. The rearrangement links TRBV12-3 or TRBV12-4 to TRBJ2-7; 12 bases fit TRBD2. This CDR3 region has 19 residues. Trimming removed 3 bases from V and 0 bases from J; junction bases left unmatched: 12. DNA of the CDR3: TGTGCCAGCAGTTTTCTACCGGGACTAGCGGGCACCAGCTCCTACGAGCAGTACTTC. It specifies CASSFLPGLAGTSSYEQYF.

This clonotype was seen ten or more times. The chain joins TRBV7-2 to TRBJ1-6; perhaps TRBD1 as D (5 bases). V was trimmed by 6 bases and J by 8 bases, leaving 14 bases between them. The germline V gene has CDR1 SGHTA and CDR2 FQGNSA. The CDR3 is 14 residues long. The CDR3 region is CASSYGTGDSPLHF. CDR3 in DNA: TGTGCCAGCAGTTACGGGACCGGAGATTCACCCCTCCACTTT.

The chain couples TRBV7-3 to TRBJ2-3; 9 positions agree with TRBD2. The CDR3 loop spans 15 amino acids. Per germline, CDR1 SGHTA and CDR2 FQGTGA. V gave up 5 bases and J gave up 0 bases; unmatched junction bases: 3. The CDR3 DNA sequence: TGTGCCAGCAGCCCCGCGGGGGGGAGCACAGATACGCAGTATTTT. It codes for CASSPAGGSTDTQYF.

The chain couples TRBV5-1 to TRBJ2-5; 11 bases match TRBD2. The assigned J gene may be wrong: the sequence end matches TRBJ2-1 better. This CDR3 is built from 13 residues. CDR1 and CDR2 from the germline V gene are SGHRS and YFSETQ. The CDR3 spells CASYLAGGNEQFF. The CDR3 DNA sequence: TGCGCCAGCTACCTAGCGGGGGGCAATGAGCAGTTCTTC.

The CDR3 DNA follows: TGTGCCAGCAGCGATACCTACGAGCAGTACTTC. It translates to CASSDTYEQYF. The rearrangement joins TRBV7-9 to TRBJ2-7; no reliable D call. Trimming cost V 5 bases and J 2 bases, with 4 bases left between them. This CDR3 has 11 amino acids. Germline loops: CDR1 SEHNR, CDR2 FQNEAQ (reference sequence).